This T cell receptor beta chain was captured by sequencing in a study of blood T cell repertoires in COVID-19. Study background: Samples representing acute and convalescent COVID-19 were sourced from the United States, Italy and Spain. In each case, the material was cDNA or gDNA derived from T cells, B-cell-depleted T cells, or PBMCs.

The CDR3 extends over 14 amino acids. Germline assignment: CDR1 SGDLS and CDR2 YYNGEE. Trimming left V 5 bases short and J 4 bases short, with 15 bases between. Recruited during active infection, patients (from Seattle) were subsequently followed longitudinally. Original processing methods: From reference gene primer amplification, estimates of nucleated cell counts were derived. Here immunoSEQ multiplex PCR was the method, and the copy in TCRdb shows in-frame clones only, minus some. D and trimming come from the DNA, and the V and J calls and clone size come from that table. The sample yields fewer than 350,000 clones, roughly 90% seen once.

The sequenced material came from peripheral blood. The receptor was derived from a woman aged 25 to 45 with COVID-19, enrolled during active disease. This chain joins TRBV9 and TRBJ2-5, with D possibly matching TRBD1 (6 bases). CDR3 bases: TGTGCCAGCAGTCGGGCTCCCAGGGGAGAGACCCAGTACTTC. As protein: CASSRAPRGETQYF. Complete variable domain (other parts from reference TRBV9 and TRBJ2-5): DSGVTQTPKHLITATGQRVTLRCSPRSGDLSVYWYQQSLDQGLQFLIQYYNGEERAKGNILERFSAQQFPDLHSELNLSSLELGDSALYFCASSRAPRGETQYFGPGTRLLVL.